A single sample is the source of the 17 T cell receptor beta chains below, sequenced in a study of response to subunit inactivated influenza vaccine. Each CDR3 protein is one row after TCRdb ran MiXCR on the RT-PCR reads. The sample holds more than 450,000 distinct CDR3 sequences, 12% seen once. Sequenced material: PBMCs from blood, taken on the day of vaccination. All receptors come from a man aged 50 or older who received an inactivated influenza vaccine.

This clonotype was seen many times. This rearrangement joins TRBV11-2 to TRBJ2-3, with 9 positions matching TRBD2. The germline V gene has CDR1 SGHAT and CDR2 FQNNGV. CDR3 size: 18 residues. The V gene end was trimmed by 4 bases and the J gene end by 2 bases; junction bases not matched to a gene: 13. In DNA form, the CDR3 reads TGTGCCAGCAGCTCGCCGCGGGAGGGGTGGGGCTACACAGATACGCAGTATTTT. It encodes CASSSPREGWGYTDTQYF.

V gene TRBV7-9 combines with J gene TRBJ2-3; D might be TRBD1 (5 bases). This CDR3 is 15 amino acids long. The V gene lost 5 bases and the J gene lost 1 base, with 13 bases spanning the gap. Germline V CDR1 and CDR2: SEHNR, FQNEAQ (reference sequence). The CDR3 is CASSPSGSGTDTQYF. CDR3 DNA sequence: TGTGCCAGCAGCCCCTCAGGGTCAGGCACAGATACGCAGTATTTT. The full variable domain, rest sourced from reference TRBV7-9 and TRBJ2-3, is DTGVSQNPRHKITKRGQNVTFRCDPISEHNRLYWYRQTLGQGPEFLTYFQNEAQLEKSRLLSDRFSAERPKGSFSTLEIQRTEQGDSAMYLCASSPSGSGTDTQYFGPGTRLTVL.

This clonotype was counted at least ten times. The rearrangement uses TRBV5-1 and TRBJ1-1; D uncertain. The V end was cut by 2 bases, the J end by 0 bases, with 5 bases between. There are 13 residues in the CDR3. Germline CDR1 is SGHRS and CDR2 is YFSETQ. The DNA for the CDR3 is TGCGCCAGCAGCTTAACCATGAACACTGAAGCTTTCTTT. Translation: CASSLTMNTEAFF. Filled out from reference TRBV5-1 and TRBJ1-1, the complete variable domain reads KAGVTQTPRYLIKTRGQQVTLSCSPISGHRSVSWYQQTPGQGLQFLFEYFSETQRNKGNFPGRFSGRQFSNSRSEMNVSTLELGDSALYLCASSLTMNTEAFFGQGTRLTVV.

This clonotype was recorded many times. The CDR3 DNA sequence: TGCGCCAGCAGCCAAGATGGGTACCAAGAGACCCAGTACTTC. Its translation: CASSQDGYQETQYF. V usage is TRBV4-1 and J usage is TRBJ2-5; D is uncertain. CDR1 is MGHRA and CDR2 is YSYEKL in the germline V gene. V was pared by 0 bases and J by 0 bases, with 5 bases between. The CDR3 is 14 amino acids.

This clonotype was recorded a few times. The V call is TRBV6-1, the J call TRBJ2-3; D remains ambiguous. This CDR3 region has 16 residues. Germline CDR1 and CDR2: MNHNS and SASEGT. The ends were cut back, 6 bases at V and 3 bases at J, with 19 bases in the middle. The CDR3 sequence is CASRKLALKRTDTQYF. CDR3 bases: TGTGCCAGCAGAAAACTCGCGCTGAAGAGGACAGATACGCAGTATTTT.

The CDR3, as DNA: TGCAGCGTTAGCGGGAGGGCCACAGATACGCAGTATTTT. Translated, it gives CSVSGRATDTQYF. The chain is built from TRBV29-1 and TRBJ2-3; TRBD2 matches at 10 bases. CDR1 is SQVTM and CDR2 is ANQGSEA in the germline V gene. There are 13 residues in the CDR3. The V gene end was trimmed by 5 bases and the J gene end by 2 bases; junction bases not matched to a gene: 1.

This clonotype was recorded at least ten times. V usage is TRBV2 and J usage is TRBJ1-5; possible D gene TRBD1, 6 bases. Germline V CDR1 and CDR2: SNHLY, FYNNEI. CDR3 size: 17 residues. The ends were cut back, 6 bases at V and 0 bases at J, with 18 bases in the middle. The DNA for the CDR3 is TGTGCCAGCAGCGTCGGGACATTAATTTATAGCAATCAGCCCCAGCATTTT. It is translated as CASSVGTLIYSNQPQHF. The whole variable domain, filled in from reference TRBV2 and TRBJ1-5, reads EPEVTQTPSHQVTQMGQEVILRCVPISNHLYFYWYRQILGQKVEFLVSFYNNEISEKSEIFDDQFSVERPDGSNFTLKIRSTKLEDSAMYFCASSVGTLIYSNQPQHFGDGTRLSIL.

The sample holds many counts of this clonotype. This chain joins TRBV20-1 and TRBJ2-7, with D possibly called TRBD1 or TRBD2 (5 bases each). This CDR3 has 15 residues. Trimming left V 6 bases short and J 3 bases short, with 21 bases between. Germline CDR1 DFQATT, CDR2 SNEGSKA (reference sequence). The CDR3 reads CSAPGTNKGSYEQYF. CDR3 bases: TGCAGTGCCCCCGGGACCAACAAGGGTAGCTACGAGCAGTACTTC.

This clonotype was observed a handful of times. The chain couples TRBV7-2 to TRBJ2-7, with D unclear. Deletions cut 0 bases from V and 5 bases from J, with 11 bases between. Germline lookup yields CDR1 SGHTA and CDR2 FQGNSA. The CDR3 contains 14 residues. In DNA form, the CDR3 reads TGTGCCAGCAGCTTAGCTTGGGGTCGTAACGAGCAGTACTTC. It specifies CASSLAWGRNEQYF.

This chain joins TRBV2 and TRBJ1-5; 11 bases line up with TRBD1. The CDR3 is 15 residues long. Trimming removed 5 bases from V and 6 bases from J; junction bases left unmatched: 6. Germline CDR1 SNHLY, CDR2 FYNNEI. DNA for the CDR3: TGTGCCAGCAGTTTATCGGGACAGGGGGGTCAGCCCCAGCATTTT. Translated: CASSLSGQGGQPQHF. The full variable domain, rest sourced from reference TRBV2 and TRBJ1-5, is EPEVTQTPSHQVTQMGQEVILRCVPISNHLYFYWYRQILGQKVEFLVSFYNNEISEKSEIFDDQFSVERPDGSNFTLKIRSTKLEDSAMYFCASSLSGQGGQPQHFGDGTRLSIL.

This clonotype occurred many times. CDR3 residues: CASSQDWGASTDTQYF. Here the CDR3 DNA reads TGTGCCAGCAGCCAAGATTGGGGCGCTAGCACAGATACGCAGTATTTT. This chain connects TRBV4-2 to TRBJ2-3; tentatively, D is TRBD1 (5 bases). V was cut by 0 bases and J by 0 bases, with 10 bases left in between. Germline-derived CDR1 and CDR2 are LGHNA and YNFKEQ. CDR3 size: 16 residues.

CDR3 coding DNA: TGTGCCAGCAGTAAGCGGGGGGGCAGCCACGAGCAGTACTTC. Protein sequence: CASSKRGGSHEQYF. The chain couples TRBV12-3 or TRBV12-4 to TRBJ2-7, with TRBD2 matching 10 bases. The V gene end was trimmed by 5 bases and the J gene end by 5 bases; junction bases not matched to a gene: 6. There are 14 residues in the CDR3.

In its sample, this clonotype was seen a few times. The chain uses TRBV6-8 and TRBJ1-5; 7 bases are a match to TRBD1. With V trimmed by 5 bases and J by 0 bases, 13 bases remained unmatched. The CDR3 is 18 residues long. From germline, CDR1 is MNHGY and CDR2 SAAAGT. CDR3: CASSVTGYFTYSNQPQHF. CDR3 nucleotides: TGTGCCAGCAGTGTGACAGGGTACTTTACCTATAGCAATCAGCCCCAGCATTTT.

The J gene is TRBJ1-1, the V gene TRBV18; D possibly corresponds to TRBD1 (5 bases). The CDR3 is 14 amino acids. Per the germline V gene, CDR1 is KGHSH and CDR2 is LQKENI. The V end was cut by 3 bases, the J end by 3 bases, with 11 bases between. CDR3 in DNA: TGTGCCAGCTCACCCGGTAGGGGTGACACTGAAGCTTTCTTT. Protein sequence: CASSPGRGDTEAFF.

This clonotype was counted a few times. This chain connects TRBV3-1 to TRBJ2-1; 14 bases are shared with TRBD2. The V gene's germline CDR1 is LGHDT and CDR2 YNNKEL (reference sequence). The CDR3 loop spans 18 amino acids. Trimming removed 3 bases from V and 9 bases from J; junction bases left unmatched: 13. DNA of the CDR3: TGTGCCAGCAGCCATCCCCCGGGGACTAGCGGGAGAATGGGTGAGCAGTTCTTC. Its translation is CASSHPPGTSGRMGEQFF.

The sample holds many counts of this clonotype. This rearrangement joins TRBV20-1 to TRBJ1-1; TRBD1 matches 7 bases. V trimming: 5 bases; J trimming: 1 base; junction bases outside the gene matches: 7. The CDR3 sequence is 14 residues long. Germline CDR1 is DFQATT and CDR2 is SNEGSKA (reference sequence). The chain's CDR3 is CSASRDSSNTEAFF. The CDR3 region has the DNA TGCAGTGCTTCACGGGACAGCTCGAACACTGAAGCTTTCTTT.

The chain is built from TRBV20-1 and TRBJ2-5, with D uncertain. V was pared by 3 bases and J by 4 bases, with 6 bases between. Germline V CDR1 and CDR2: DFQATT, SNEGSKA (reference sequence). The CDR3 spans 11 residues. CDR3 region: CSASRRETQYF. The CDR3 DNA is TGCAGTGCTAGCCGTAGAGAGACCCAGTACTTC.